This T cell receptor beta chain was captured by sequencing in a study of cytomegalovirus exposure and HLA in healthy donors. Study overall: Researchers previously reported finding fewer than 140 million unique TCR beta sequences from around 200 million T cells. Points from the study as a whole: Follow-up analysis seemed to connect common viral pathogens with several of the most significant clusters identified. Sequencing depth roughly uniform across donors was assumed in presence/absence analyses.

Whereas donors were nominally healthy upon sampling, unrecorded immune exposures were probable. The CDR3 length is 14 residues. Deletions cut 3 bases from V and 4 bases from J, with 12 bases between. Per the germline V gene, CDR1 is SGHTA and CDR2 is FQGTGA. The PCR employed 60 Vbeta primers together with 13 Jbeta primers. This table comes from immunoSEQ multiplex PCR, and its TCRdb copy is limited to in-frame clones, with some not included. The sample consists of over 120,000 clones, just under 85% of them appearing once. Concerning this clone itself: Its antigen is currently unknown.

Sequenced material: PBMCs. The chain recombines TRBV7-3 with TRBJ1-1; D remains ambiguous. The sequence derives from a man under 40 in good health and CMV-seropositive. This CDR3 is CASSLTLGSTEAFF. CDR3 DNA: TGTGCCAGCAGCTTGACCCTGGGGAGCACTGAAGCTTTCTTT. The whole variable domain, filled in from reference TRBV7-3 and TRBJ1-1, reads GAGVSQTPSNKVTEKGKYVELRCDPISGHTALYWYRQSLGQGPEFLIYFQGTGAADDSGLPNDRFFAVRPEGSVSTLKIQRTERGDSAVYLCASSLTLGSTEAFFGQGTRLTVV.